The 20 T cell receptor beta chains below were found in one sample sequenced in a study of cytomegalovirus exposure and HLA in healthy donors. The primer mix had 60 Vbeta and 13 Jbeta primers. Measured with immunoSEQ multiplex PCR; TCRdb has only the in-frame clones, and not every one. The table records fewer than 200,000 clones, 60% to 80% of them present only once. The sequencing input was PBMCs. These receptor sequences come from a male donor in good health and CMV-seronegative.

The genes are TRBV9 and TRBJ1-4, with D possibly matching TRBD1 (5 bases). Germline-derived CDR1 and CDR2 are SGDLS and YYNGEE. V gave up 1 base and J gave up 4 bases, with 11 bases separating them. The CDR3 is 15 amino acids. The CDR3 spells CASSVRGGGNEKLFF. In nucleotides, the CDR3 is TGTGCCAGCAGCGTACGGGGCGGGGGTAATGAAAAACTGTTTTTT.

V and J are TRBV27 and TRBJ1-2, with D perhaps TRBD1 (6 bases). Germline values: CDR1 MNHEY, CDR2 SMNVEV (reference sequence). Trimming removed 1 base from V and 0 bases from J, with 9 bases in between. The CDR3 is 15 residues long. DNA for the CDR3: TGTGCCAGCAGTTTATTGGGACACCCTAACTATGGCTACACCTTC. It translates to CASSLLGHPNYGYTF.

About this clone itself: The same CDR3 can be traced to other DNA sequences in this sample. This chain connects TRBV29-1 to TRBJ1-4, with TRBD1 identical over 9 bases. Trimming took 4 bases from V and 8 from J; bases not matched to a gene: 2. CDR3 length: 12 residues. Germline V gene sequence: CDR1 SQVTM, CDR2 ANQGSEA. DNA for the CDR3: TGCAGCGTTGGACAGGGGGGAGAAAAACTGTTTTTT. Translated: CSVGQGGEKLFF.

The chain carries TRBV27 and TRBJ2-3; 8 nucleotides line up with TRBD1. The germline V gene encodes CDR1 MNHEY and CDR2 SMNVEV (reference sequence). Germline trimming cut 1 base from V and 6 bases from J; bases unmatched to any gene: 9. The CDR3 runs to 16 residues. CDR3 sequence (DNA): TGTGCCAGCAGTTTATTCAGGACAGGGTTCATGGATACGCAGTATTTT. Residues: CASSLFRTGFMDTQYF.

This clone was recorded once. The CDR3 DNA follows: TGTGCCAGCAGGAAGGGGGCCGTAAGCGGGAGCGAAGAGACCCAGTACTTC. Translation gives CASRKGAVSGSEETQYF. This sequence joins TRBV11-2 and TRBJ2-5, with a weak D call TRBD2 (8 bases). The germline V gene has CDR1 SGHAT and CDR2 FQNNGV. This CDR3 contains 17 residues. Trimming left V 6 bases short and J 3 bases short, with 23 bases between.

This clone came up once. The chain combines TRBV11-2 with TRBJ1-1; TRBD1 aligns across 7 bases. The CDR3 contains 11 residues. Germline CDR1 reads SGHAT; CDR2 reads FQNNGV. V dropped 2 bases and J dropped 11; count of bases not matched to a gene: 2. The CDR3 sequence: CASSLSGGAFF. In nucleotides, the CDR3 is TGTGCCAGCAGCTTATCAGGGGGGGCTTTCTTT.

The chain recombines TRBV5-1 with TRBJ2-1; tentative D call: TRBD2 (7 bases). The V gene lost 5 bases and the J gene lost 2 bases, with 14 bases spanning the gap. In germline, CDR1 is SGHRS, CDR2 YFSETQ. The length of the CDR3 is 15 residues. CDR3 sequence: CASSRGEGAYNEQFF. In DNA form, the CDR3 reads TGCGCCAGCAGTCGCGGGGAGGGGGCCTACAATGAGCAGTTCTTC.

This clone came up once. This sequence joins TRBV11-2 and TRBJ2-5, with TRBD2 matching 11 bases. The junction had 21 bases not matched to a gene; V was cut back by 5 bases and J by 7 bases. The CDR3 extends over 19 amino acids. The germline V gene encodes CDR1 SGHAT and CDR2 FQNNGV. The CDR3 DNA is TGTGCCAGCAGCCCCACTGGTGCTAGCGGGAGGTTAGACAGGGGGACCCAGTACTTC. Encoded protein: CASSPTGASGRLDRGTQYF.

The chain is built from TRBV6-6 and TRBJ1-2, with D perhaps matching TRBD1 (5 bases). Germline values: CDR1 MNHNY, CDR2 SVGAGI (reference sequence). CDR3 size: 15 residues. V lost 5 bases and J 7 bases, leaving 20 bases between the germline ends. In DNA form, the CDR3 reads TGTGCCAGCAGTCCCCTCGCCCGACAGAGGAGTGGCTACACCTTC. Its protein is CASSPLARQRSGYTF.

The chain is built from TRBV29-1 and TRBJ2-1, with TRBD1 matching over 7 bases. CDR1 and CDR2 from the germline V gene are SQVTM and ANQGSEA. The CDR3 is made up of 11 amino acids. The V and J ends lost 8 bases and 5 bases, in that order; junction bases with no gene match: 3. The CDR3 DNA reads as TGCAGCTTCGGACAGGACAATGAGCAGTTCTTC. Translating gives CSFGQDNEQFF.

This clone was observed a handful of times. The gene calls are TRBV7-6 and TRBJ2-1; no clear D gene. The CDR3 has 16 residues. Germline values: CDR1 SGHVS, CDR2 FNYEAQ. The V end lost 1 base, the J end lost 1 base, and 11 bases lay between the germline ends. The CDR3, as DNA: TGTGCCAGCAGCTTAGACTCGCAACTTTCCTACAATGAGCAGTTCTTC. Its protein is CASSLDSQLSYNEQFF.

The table lists this clone with a few counts. V and J are TRBV7-9 and TRBJ2-7; no clear D. V was pared by 5 bases and J by 3 bases, with 11 bases between. Germline CDR1 is SEHNR and CDR2 is FQNEAQ (reference sequence). The CDR3 is 13 amino acids. CDR3 residues: CASSHHHSYEQYF. CDR3 in DNA: TGTGCCAGCAGCCACCATCACAGCTACGAGCAGTACTTC.

The chain joins TRBV7-2 to TRBJ2-3, with a tentative D call TRBD2 (6 bases). The CDR3 covers 13 residues. Per germline, CDR1 SGHTA and CDR2 FQGNSA. V shed 5 bases and J shed 5 bases, with 11 bases lying between them. The DNA of the CDR3 is TGTGCCAGCAGCCCGACTAGGGGAGATACGCAGTATTTT. Translated: CASSPTRGDTQYF.

This chain links TRBV7-3 with TRBJ2-7; 8 bases fit TRBD1. The germline V gene encodes CDR1 SGHTA and CDR2 FQGTGA. V gave up 11 bases and J gave up 5 bases; unmatched junction bases: 14. CDR3 length: 14 amino acids. CDR3 amino acids: CAATGDRSTNEQYF. Written as DNA, the CDR3 is TGTGCCGCGACGGGGGACAGGAGTACCAACGAGCAGTACTTC.

This rearrangement joins TRBV10-2 to TRBJ2-2, with 8 bases aligning to TRBD1. The CDR3 spans 13 residues. The J segment lost 2 bases and the V segment lost 9 bases, leaving 2 bases of the junction unmatched. The germline CDR1 and CDR2 sequences are WSHSY and SAAADI. This CDR3 reads CASGQGNTGELFF. The CDR3 nucleotides read TGCGCCAGTGGACAGGGTAACACCGGGGAGCTGTTTTTT.

The chain links TRBV6-1 to TRBJ1-4, with 7 bases aligning to TRBD1. This CDR3 contains 13 residues. CDR1 MNHNS and CDR2 SASEGT come from the germline V gene. V lost 8 bases to trimming and J lost 8 bases; unmatched junction nucleotides: 8. CDR3 nucleotides: TGTGCCAGCGGACCGGGACAGCCCGAAAAACTGTTTTTT. This codes for CASGPGQPEKLFF.

This clone was seen a single time. The chain combines TRBV27 with TRBJ2-7; D may be TRBD1 (6 bases). Germline V gives CDR1 MNHEY, CDR2 SMNVEV (reference sequence). This CDR3 has 14 residues. V shed 3 bases and J shed 5 bases, with 14 bases lying between them. The CDR3 DNA sequence: TGTGCCAGCAGTTTGGGGCAGGGGCTCAACGAGCAGTACTTC. This encodes CASSLGQGLNEQYF.

The chain uses TRBV10-3 and TRBJ2-1, with 8 bases lining up with TRBD1. The CDR3 is made up of 14 amino acids. V trimming: 6 bases; J trimming: 7 bases; junction bases outside the gene matches: 8. Looked up from germline, CDR1 is ENHRY and CDR2 is SYGVKD. CDR3: CAIRDREFGNEQFF. The DNA for the CDR3 is TGTGCCATCAGGGACAGGGAATTTGGAAATGAGCAGTTCTTC.

This chain links TRBV5-1 with TRBJ1-1, with 8 bases lining up with TRBD1. Germline CDR1 SGHRS, CDR2 YFSETQ. This CDR3 is 16 amino acids long. Losses at the gene ends were 4 bases for V and 3 bases for J; bases not matched to a gene: 11. The CDR3 region is CASSARTGSGDTEAFF. The CDR3 DNA reads TGCGCCAGCAGCGCAAGGACAGGGTCGGGGGACACTGAAGCTTTCTTT.

The chain carries TRBV7-9 and TRBJ1-1; D may be TRBD1 (5 bases). This CDR3 contains 14 residues. Germline assignment: CDR1 SEHNR and CDR2 FQNEAQ (reference sequence). V lost 2 bases, J lost 4 bases, and 11 bases lay in between. CDR3 amino acids: CASSLSQGLTEAFF. The DNA for the CDR3 is TGTGCCAGCAGCTTAAGTCAGGGACTCACTGAAGCTTTCTTT.